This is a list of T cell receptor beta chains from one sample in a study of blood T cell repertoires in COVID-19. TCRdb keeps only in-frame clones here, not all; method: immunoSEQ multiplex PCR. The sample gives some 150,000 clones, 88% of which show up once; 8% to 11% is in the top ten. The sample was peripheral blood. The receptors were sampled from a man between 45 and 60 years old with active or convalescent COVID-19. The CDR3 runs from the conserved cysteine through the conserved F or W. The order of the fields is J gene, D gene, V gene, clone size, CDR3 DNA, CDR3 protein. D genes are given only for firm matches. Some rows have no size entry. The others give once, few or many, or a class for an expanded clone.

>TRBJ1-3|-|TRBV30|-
TGTGCCTGGAGGCCACGAGACATCGGCTCTGGAAACACCATATATTTT
CAWRPRDIGSGNTIYF
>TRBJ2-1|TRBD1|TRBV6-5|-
TGTGCCAGCAATCCGGGACAGGACTACAATGAGCAGTTCTTC
CASNPGQDYNEQFF
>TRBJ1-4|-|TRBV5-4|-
TGTGCCAGCAGCCAGGGCGGGGGGCGCCCGAATGAAAAACTGTTTTTT
CASSQGGGRPNEKLFF
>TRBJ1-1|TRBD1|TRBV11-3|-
TGTGCCAGCAGCTCGACAGGGGGCAACACTGAAGCTTTCTTT
CASSSTGGNTEAFF
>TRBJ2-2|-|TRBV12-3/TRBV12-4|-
TGTGCCAGCAGTCAGGACACCGGGGAGCTGTTTTTT
CASSQDTGELFF
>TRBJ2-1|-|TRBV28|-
TGTGCCAGCAGTTTCCACAAAGACAATGAGCAGTTCTTC
CASSFHKDNEQFF
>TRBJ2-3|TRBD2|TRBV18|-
TGTGCCAGCTCACAGACTAGCGGGAGACTGGGTACGCAGTATTTT
CASSQTSGRLGTQYF
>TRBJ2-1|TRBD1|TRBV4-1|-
TGCGCCAGCAGCTTAGGACAGGGGACAAATGAGCAGTTCTTC
CASSLGQGTNEQFF
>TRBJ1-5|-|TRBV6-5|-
TGTGCCAGCAGTTCCACTTCGACAGGCTCTCAGCCCCAGCATTTT
CASSSTSTGSQPQHF
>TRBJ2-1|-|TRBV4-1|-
TGCGCCAGCAGCCGGTTTGTCGCAGGCCTGGACAATGAGCAGTTCTTC
CASSRFVAGLDNEQFF
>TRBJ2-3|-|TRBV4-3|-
TGCGCCAGCAGCCAGGCCCTAGTGGATACGCAGTATTTT
CASSQALVDTQYF
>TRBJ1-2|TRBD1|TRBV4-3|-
TGCGCCAGCAGCCGGTCATGGACAGGGGCTAGCTATGGCTACACCTTC
CASSRSWTGASYGYTF
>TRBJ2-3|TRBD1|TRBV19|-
TGTGCCAGTAGTCCCCGGGACAGGCGAACAGATACGCAGTATTTT
CASSPRDRRTDTQYF
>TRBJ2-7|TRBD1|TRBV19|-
TGTGCCAGTAGTATGAAGGCAACAGGGGGGTACGAGCAGTACTTC
CASSMKATGGYEQYF
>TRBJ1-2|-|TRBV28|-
TGTGCCAGCAGAGAGCTGGACTATGGCTACACCTTC
CASRELDYGYTF
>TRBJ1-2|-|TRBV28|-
TGTGCCAGCAGTCTTGACAGCGTTAGGTATGGCTACACCTTC
CASSLDSVRYGYTF
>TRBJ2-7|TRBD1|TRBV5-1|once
TGCGCCAGCAGCCTGTCCGGGACAGGGAAAACCTACGAGCAGTACTTC
CASSLSGTGKTYEQYF
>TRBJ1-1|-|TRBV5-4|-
TGTGCCAGCAGCTTGGTCACCATGAGGAACACTGAAGCTTTCTTT
CASSLVTMRNTEAFF
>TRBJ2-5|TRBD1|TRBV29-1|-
TGCAGCGTAGACCTGGACAGGGGGCAAGAGACCCAGTACTTC
CSVDLDRGQETQYF
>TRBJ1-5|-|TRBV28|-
TGTGCCAGCAGTTTATTGCAGGGGAATAGCAATCAGCCCCAGCATTTT
CASSLLQGNSNQPQHF
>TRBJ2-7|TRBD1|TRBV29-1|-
TGCAGCGCCGGACAGGTCTACGAGCAGTACTTC
CSAGQVYEQYF
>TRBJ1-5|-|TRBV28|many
TGTGCCAGCATTCCTTTAGGAGCTGTAAGGAGCAATCAGCCCCAGCATTTT
CASIPLGAVRSNQPQHF
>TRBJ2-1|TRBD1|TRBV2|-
TGTGCCAGCAGCGCGAAGGACAGGGGCTACAATGAGCAGTTCTTC
CASSAKDRGYNEQFF
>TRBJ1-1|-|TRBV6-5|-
TGTGCCAGCAGTTACTCGGAGGGAGACACTGAAGCTTTCTTT
CASSYSEGDTEAFF
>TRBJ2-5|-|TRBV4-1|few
TGCGCCAGCAGCCAGTTTCAGCAAGAGACCCAGTACTTC
CASSQFQQETQYF
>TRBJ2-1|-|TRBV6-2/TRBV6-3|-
TGTGCCAGCAGTTACTTTTTAGCGGCAGGACTCAATGAGCAGTTCTTC
CASSYFLAAGLNEQFF
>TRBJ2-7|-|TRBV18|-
TGTGCCAGCTCACCACTTGGGACGGGAGCCTACGAGCAGTACTTC
CASSPLGTGAYEQYF
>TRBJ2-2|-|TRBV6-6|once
TGTGCCAGCCAGAGGACCGGGGAGCTGTTTTTT
CASQRTGELFF
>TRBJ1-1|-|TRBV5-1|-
TGCGCCAGCAGCTTGGCGGCAGGGAAGACTGAAGCTTTCTTT
CASSLAAGKTEAFF
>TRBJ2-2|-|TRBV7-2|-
TGTGCCAGCAGGCCCGGAGGGGGCGTCGGGACCGGGGAGCTGTTTTTT
CASRPGGGVGTGELFF
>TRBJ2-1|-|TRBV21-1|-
TGTGCCAGCAGCAAAGAACAGTCGTACAATGAGCAGTTCTTC
CASSKEQSYNEQFF
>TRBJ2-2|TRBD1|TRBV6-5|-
TGTGCCAGCCGAAAGACAGGGACCGGGGAGCTGTTTTTT
CASRKTGTGELFF
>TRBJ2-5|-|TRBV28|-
TGTGCCAGCAGAAGTTTGGCCACTAGTGGGGAGACCCAGTACTTC
CASRSLATSGETQYF
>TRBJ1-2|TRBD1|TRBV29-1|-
TGCAGCGCTGGACAGGGCCGGCACGGCTACACCTTC
CSAGQGRHGYTF
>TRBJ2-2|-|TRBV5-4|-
TGTGCCAGCAGCTTGCGACGGACAGCTAACACCGGGGAGCTGTTTTTT
CASSLRRTANTGELFF
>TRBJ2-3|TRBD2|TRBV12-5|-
TGTGCTAGTGGTTTGGGGACTAGCGGGAGTGGTGCAGATACGCAGTATTTT
CASGLGTSGSGADTQYF
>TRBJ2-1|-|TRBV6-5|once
TGTGCCAGCAGTCAGGACAGAAGCTCCTACAATGAGCAGTTCTTC
CASSQDRSSYNEQFF
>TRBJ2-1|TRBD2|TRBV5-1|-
TGCGCCAGCAGGGCCGGACTAGCGGGAGCTGATGAGCAGTTCTTC
CASRAGLAGADEQFF
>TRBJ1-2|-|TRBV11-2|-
TGTGCCAGCAGCTTAGATGGGGCAGGGCGCACCTTC
CASSLDGAGRTF
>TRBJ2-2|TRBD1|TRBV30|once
TGTGCCTGGAACGGACAGGGGGCCGGGGAGCTGTTTTTT
CAWNGQGAGELFF
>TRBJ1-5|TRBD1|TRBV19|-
TGTGCCAGTAGTATCAGGGGGTCCAATCAGCCCCAGCATTTT
CASSIRGSNQPQHF
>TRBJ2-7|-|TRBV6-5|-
TGTGCCAGCAGGTTTCATGCTAACTCCTACGAGCAGTACTTC
CASRFHANSYEQYF